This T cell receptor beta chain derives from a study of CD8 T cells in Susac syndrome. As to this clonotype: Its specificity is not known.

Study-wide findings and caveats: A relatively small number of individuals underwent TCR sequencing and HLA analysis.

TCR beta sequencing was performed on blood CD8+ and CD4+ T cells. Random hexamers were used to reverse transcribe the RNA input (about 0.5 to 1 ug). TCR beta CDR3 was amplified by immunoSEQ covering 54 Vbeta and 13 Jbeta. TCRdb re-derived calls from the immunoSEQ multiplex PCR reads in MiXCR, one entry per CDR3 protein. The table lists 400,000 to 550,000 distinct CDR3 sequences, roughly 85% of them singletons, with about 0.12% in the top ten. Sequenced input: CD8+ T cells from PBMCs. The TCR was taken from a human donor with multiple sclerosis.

The CDR3 sequence is CSAKLPRASGYSYEQYF. CDR3 sequence (DNA): TGCAGTGCTAAACTCCCCCGGGCTAGCGGATATAGCTACGAGCAGTACTTC. The rearrangement uses TRBV20-1 and TRBJ2-7, with 7 nucleotides matching TRBD2. The CDR3 consists of 17 residues. Losses at the gene ends were 4 bases for V and 3 bases for J; bases not matched to a gene: 18. The germline V gene encodes CDR1 DFQATT and CDR2 SNEGSKA (reference sequence).